This passage covers 2 T cell receptor beta chains from one sample sequenced in a study of Graves' ophthalmopathy and Graves' hyperthyroidism. From RNA, the CDR3 regions of TCR beta chains were amplified and sequenced. The authors performed first-round RT-PCR with HTBI primers and then a second-round multiplex PCR. One entry per CDR3 protein results from TCRdb running MiXCR on the multiplex PCR reads. This sample has about 620,000 distinct CDR3 sequences; about a fifth occur once, and the top ten carry around 6.5%. Sequences were obtained from peripheral blood. All receptors come from a woman younger than 30 with stable Graves' hyperthyroidism. Some clones in this sample may be carry-over from other donors' samples.

At least ten counts were recorded for this clonotype. The chain has TRBV7-3 and TRBJ1-1; maybe TRBD1 (5 bases). Trimming removed 1 base at V and 1 base at J, with 10 bases between. Germline V gene data show CDR1 as SGHTA and CDR2 as FQGTGA. The CDR3 sequence is 15 residues long. CDR3 region: CASSLMAGQNTEAFF. For the CDR3, the DNA is TGTGCCAGCAGCTTAATGGCAGGGCAGAACACTGAAGCTTTCTTT.

The V call is TRBV6-1, the J call TRBJ1-5, with D possibly TRBD1 on 5 matching bases. Germline V gives CDR1 MNHNS, CDR2 SASEGT. The CDR3 spans 16 residues. V was pared by 0 bases and J by 7 bases, with 16 bases between. The CDR3 region has the DNA TGTGCCAGCAGTGAAGCGTCAGGGTGGAATGGCCAGCCCCAGCATTTT. It encodes CASSEASGWNGQPQHF.